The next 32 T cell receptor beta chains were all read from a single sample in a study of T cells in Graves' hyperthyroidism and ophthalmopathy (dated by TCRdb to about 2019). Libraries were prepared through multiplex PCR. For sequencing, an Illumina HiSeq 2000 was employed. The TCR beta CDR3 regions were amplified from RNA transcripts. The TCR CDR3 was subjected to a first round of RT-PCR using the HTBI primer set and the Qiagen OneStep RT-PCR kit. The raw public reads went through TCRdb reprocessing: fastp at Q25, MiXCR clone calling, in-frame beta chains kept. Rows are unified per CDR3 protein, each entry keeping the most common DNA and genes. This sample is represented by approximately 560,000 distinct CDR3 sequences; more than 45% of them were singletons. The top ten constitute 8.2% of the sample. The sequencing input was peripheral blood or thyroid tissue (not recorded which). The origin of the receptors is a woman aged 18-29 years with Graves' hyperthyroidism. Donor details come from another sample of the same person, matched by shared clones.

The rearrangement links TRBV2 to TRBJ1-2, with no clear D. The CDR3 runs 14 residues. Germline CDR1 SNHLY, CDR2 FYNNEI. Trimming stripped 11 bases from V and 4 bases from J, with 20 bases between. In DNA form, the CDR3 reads TGTGCCTGGAGTGTACTGGCAGCTCCCTATGGCTACACCTTC. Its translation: CAWSVLAAPYGYTF.

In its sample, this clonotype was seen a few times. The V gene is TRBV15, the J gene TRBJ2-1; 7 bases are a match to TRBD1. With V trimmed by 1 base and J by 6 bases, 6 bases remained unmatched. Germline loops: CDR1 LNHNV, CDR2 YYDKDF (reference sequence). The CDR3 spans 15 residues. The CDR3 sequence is CATSRVRDSPNEQFF. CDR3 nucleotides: TGTGCCACCAGCAGAGTCCGGGACAGCCCCAATGAGCAGTTCTTC.

The CDR3 reads CASSGGSWANVLTF. The CDR3 region has the DNA TGTGCCAGCAGCGGCGGGAGTTGGGCCAACGTCCTGACTTTC. V and J are TRBV7-8 and TRBJ2-6; 7 bases are shared with TRBD2. This CDR3 comprises 14 residues. The J segment lost 5 bases and the V segment lost 5 bases, leaving 3 bases of the junction unmatched. Germline CDR1 and CDR2: SGHVS and FQNEAQ.

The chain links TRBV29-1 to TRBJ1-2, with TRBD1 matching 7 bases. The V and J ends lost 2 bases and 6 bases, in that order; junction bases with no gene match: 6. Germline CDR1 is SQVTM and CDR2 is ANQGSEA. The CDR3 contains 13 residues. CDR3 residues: CSVERTGGDGYTF. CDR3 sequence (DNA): TGCAGCGTTGAACGGACAGGTGGAGATGGCTACACCTTC.

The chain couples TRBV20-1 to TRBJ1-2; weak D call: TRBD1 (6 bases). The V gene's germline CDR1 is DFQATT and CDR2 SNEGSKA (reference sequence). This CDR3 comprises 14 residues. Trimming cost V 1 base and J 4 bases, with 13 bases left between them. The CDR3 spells CSARGPGERYGYTF. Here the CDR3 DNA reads TGCAGTGCTAGAGGTCCAGGGGAACGCTATGGCTACACCTTC.

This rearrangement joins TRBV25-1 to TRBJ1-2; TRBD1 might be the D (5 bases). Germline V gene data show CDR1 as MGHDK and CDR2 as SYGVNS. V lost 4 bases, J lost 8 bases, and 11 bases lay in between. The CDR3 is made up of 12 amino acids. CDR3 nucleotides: TGTGCCAGCAGTGTTTCCGGGGGGGGCTACACCTTC. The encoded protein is CASSVSGGGYTF.

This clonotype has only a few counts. In DNA form, the CDR3 reads TGTGCCAGCAGCACTGGGACAGGGTGGGGCGAGCAGTACTTC. It is translated as CASSTGTGWGEQYF. This chain uses TRBV7-6 with TRBJ2-7; TRBD1 matches 9 bases. The CDR3 has 14 amino acids. The V gene end was trimmed by 5 bases and the J gene end by 6 bases; junction bases not matched to a gene: 8. Germline lookup yields CDR1 SGHVS and CDR2 FNYEAQ.

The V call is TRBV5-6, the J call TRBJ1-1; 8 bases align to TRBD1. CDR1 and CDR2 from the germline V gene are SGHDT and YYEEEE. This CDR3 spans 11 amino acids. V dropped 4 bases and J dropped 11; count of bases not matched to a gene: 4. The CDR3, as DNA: TGTGCCAGCAGCATGGACAGGGTGGCTTTCTTT. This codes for CASSMDRVAFF.

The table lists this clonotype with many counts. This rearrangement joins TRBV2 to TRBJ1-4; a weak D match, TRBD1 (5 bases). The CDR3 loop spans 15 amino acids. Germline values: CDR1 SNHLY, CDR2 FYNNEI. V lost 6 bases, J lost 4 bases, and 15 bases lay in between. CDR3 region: CASSAQTDRNEKLFF. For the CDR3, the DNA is TGTGCCAGCAGCGCCCAGACAGACCGTAATGAAAAACTGTTTTTT.

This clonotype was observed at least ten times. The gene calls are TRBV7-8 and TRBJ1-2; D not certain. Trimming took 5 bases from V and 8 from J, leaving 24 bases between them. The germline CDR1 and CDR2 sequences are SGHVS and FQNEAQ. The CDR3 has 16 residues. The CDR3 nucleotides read TGTGCCAGCAGCCCACCACGCCTACATGGCCTCTGGGGCTACACCTTC. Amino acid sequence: CASSPPRLHGLWGYTF. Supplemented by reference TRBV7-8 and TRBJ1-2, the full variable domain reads GAGVSQSPRYKVAKRGQDVALRCDPISGHVSLFWYQQALGQGPEFLTYFQNEAQLDKSGLPSDRFFAERPEGSVSTLKIQRTQQEDSAVYLCASSPPRLHGLWGYTFGSGTRLTVV.

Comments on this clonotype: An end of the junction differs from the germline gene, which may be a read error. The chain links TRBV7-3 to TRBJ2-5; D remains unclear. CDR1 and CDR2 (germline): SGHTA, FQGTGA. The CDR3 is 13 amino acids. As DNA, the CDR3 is TGTACCAGCAGCTTTGGAGAATCAAGAGACCAGTACTTC. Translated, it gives CTSSFGESRDQYF.

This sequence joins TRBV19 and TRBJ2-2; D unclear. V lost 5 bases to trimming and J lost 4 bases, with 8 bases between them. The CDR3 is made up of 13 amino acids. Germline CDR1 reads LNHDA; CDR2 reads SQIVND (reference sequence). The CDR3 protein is CASSWDSTGELFF. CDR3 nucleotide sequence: TGTGCCAGTAGTTGGGATAGCACCGGGGAGCTGTTTTTT. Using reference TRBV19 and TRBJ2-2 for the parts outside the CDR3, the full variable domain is DGGITQSPKYLFRKEGQNVTLSCEQNLNHDAMYWYRQDPGQGLRLIYYSQIVNDFQKGDIAEGYSVSREKKESFPLTVTSAQKNPTAFYLCASSWDSTGELFFGEGSRLTVL.

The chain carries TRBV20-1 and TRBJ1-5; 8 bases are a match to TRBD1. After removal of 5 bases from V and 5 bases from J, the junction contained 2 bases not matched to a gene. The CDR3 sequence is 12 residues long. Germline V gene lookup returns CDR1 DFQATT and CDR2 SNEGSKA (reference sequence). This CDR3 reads CSAGQGDQPQHF. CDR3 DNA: TGCAGTGCTGGACAGGGAGATCAGCCCCAGCATTTT.

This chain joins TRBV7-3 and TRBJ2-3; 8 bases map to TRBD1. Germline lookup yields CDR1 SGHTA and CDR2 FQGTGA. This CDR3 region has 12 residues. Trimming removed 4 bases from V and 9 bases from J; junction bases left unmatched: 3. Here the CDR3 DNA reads TGTGCCAGCAGCTCCGGACAGGGAACGCAGTATTTT. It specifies CASSSGQGTQYF.

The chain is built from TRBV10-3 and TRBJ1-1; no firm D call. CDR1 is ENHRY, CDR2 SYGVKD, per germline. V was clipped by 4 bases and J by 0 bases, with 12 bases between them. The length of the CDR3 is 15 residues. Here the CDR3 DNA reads TGTGCCATCAGTGGGGGAGGGTCCTTGAACACTGAAGCTTTCTTT. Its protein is CAISGGGSLNTEAFF.

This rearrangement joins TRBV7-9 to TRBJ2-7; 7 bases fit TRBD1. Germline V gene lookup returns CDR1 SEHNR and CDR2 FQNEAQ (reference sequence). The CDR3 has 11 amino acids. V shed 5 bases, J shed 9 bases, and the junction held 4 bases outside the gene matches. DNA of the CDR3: TGTGCCAGCAGCGTTAGGACAGGGCAGTACTTC. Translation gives CASSVRTGQYF.

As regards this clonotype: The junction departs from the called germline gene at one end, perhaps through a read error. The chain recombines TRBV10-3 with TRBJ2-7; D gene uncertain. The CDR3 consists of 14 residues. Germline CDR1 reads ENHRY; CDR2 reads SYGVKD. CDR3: CASSVGPSVPEQYF. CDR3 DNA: TGTGCCAGCAGTGTCGGCCCGTCCGTACCCGAGCAGTACTTC.

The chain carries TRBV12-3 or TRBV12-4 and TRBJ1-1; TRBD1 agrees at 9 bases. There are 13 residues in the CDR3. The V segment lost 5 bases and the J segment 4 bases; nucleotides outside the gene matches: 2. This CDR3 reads CASSNRGLTEAFF. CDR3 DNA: TGTGCCAGCAGTAACAGGGGGCTCACTGAAGCTTTCTTT.

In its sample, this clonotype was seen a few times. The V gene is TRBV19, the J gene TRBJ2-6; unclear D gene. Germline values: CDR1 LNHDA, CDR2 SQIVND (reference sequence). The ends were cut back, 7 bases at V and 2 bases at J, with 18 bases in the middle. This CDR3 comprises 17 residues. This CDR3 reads CASIRGAGPPGANVLTF. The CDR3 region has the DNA TGTGCCAGTATCCGAGGCGCAGGACCCCCTGGGGCCAACGTCCTGACTTTC. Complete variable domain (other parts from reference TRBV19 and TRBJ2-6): DGGITQSPKYLFRKEGQNVTLSCEQNLNHDAMYWYRQDPGQGLRLIYYSQIVNDFQKGDIAEGYSVSREKKESFPLTVTSAQKNPTAFYLCASIRGAGPPGANVLTFGAGSRLTVL.

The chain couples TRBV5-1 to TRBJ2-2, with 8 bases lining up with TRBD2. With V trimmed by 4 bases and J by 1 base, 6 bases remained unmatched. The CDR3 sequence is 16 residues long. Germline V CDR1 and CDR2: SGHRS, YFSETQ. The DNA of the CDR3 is TGCGCCAGCAGCCCTCCGGGACTAGAGAACACCGGGGAGCTGTTTTTT. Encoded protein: CASSPPGLENTGELFF.

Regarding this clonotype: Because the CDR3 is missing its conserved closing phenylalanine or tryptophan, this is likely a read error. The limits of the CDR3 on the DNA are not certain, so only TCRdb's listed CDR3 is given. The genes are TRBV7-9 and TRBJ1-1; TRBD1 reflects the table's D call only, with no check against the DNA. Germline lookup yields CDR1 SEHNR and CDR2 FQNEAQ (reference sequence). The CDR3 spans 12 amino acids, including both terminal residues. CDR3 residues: CASSLAPGQRFY.

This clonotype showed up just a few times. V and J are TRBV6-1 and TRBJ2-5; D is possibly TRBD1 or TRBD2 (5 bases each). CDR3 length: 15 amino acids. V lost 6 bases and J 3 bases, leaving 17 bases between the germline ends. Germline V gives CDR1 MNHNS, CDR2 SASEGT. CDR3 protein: CASSPPGTNEETQYF. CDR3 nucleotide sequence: TGTGCCAGCAGCCCGCCAGGGACCAACGAAGAGACCCAGTACTTC.

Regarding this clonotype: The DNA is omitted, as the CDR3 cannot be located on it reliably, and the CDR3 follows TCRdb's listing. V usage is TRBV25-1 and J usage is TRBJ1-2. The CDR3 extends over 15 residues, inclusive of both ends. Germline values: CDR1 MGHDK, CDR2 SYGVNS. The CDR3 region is CACSASLTNILGYTF.

The CDR3 is CASSLFGGGDEKLFF. CDR3 coding DNA: TGTGCCAGCAGTTTGTTCGGCGGGGGGGACGAAAAACTGTTTTTT. The chain combines TRBV7-9 with TRBJ1-4, with a weak D call TRBD1 (5 bases). This CDR3 is 15 amino acids long. Germline V gene lookup returns CDR1 SEHNR and CDR2 FQNEAQ (reference sequence). V was cut by 6 bases and J by 8 bases, with 19 bases left in between.

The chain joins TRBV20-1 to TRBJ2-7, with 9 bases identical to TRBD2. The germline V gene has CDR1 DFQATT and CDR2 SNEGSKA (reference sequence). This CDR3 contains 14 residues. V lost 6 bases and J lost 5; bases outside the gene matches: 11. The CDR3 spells CSAAVSGSFNEQYF. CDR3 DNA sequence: TGCAGTGCCGCCGTTAGCGGGAGCTTCAACGAGCAGTACTTC.

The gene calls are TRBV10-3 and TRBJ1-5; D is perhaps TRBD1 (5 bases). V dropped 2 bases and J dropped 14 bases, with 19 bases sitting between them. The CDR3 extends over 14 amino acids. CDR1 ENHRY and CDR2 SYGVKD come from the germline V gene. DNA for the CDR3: TGTGCCATCAGTGAGGGGACTAGCGGGAGCTACGAGCATTTT. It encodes CAISEGTSGSYEHF.

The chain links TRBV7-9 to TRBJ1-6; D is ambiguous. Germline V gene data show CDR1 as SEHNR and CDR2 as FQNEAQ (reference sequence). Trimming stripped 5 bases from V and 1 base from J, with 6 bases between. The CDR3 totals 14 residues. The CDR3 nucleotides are TGTGCCAGCAGCCATAGTTCCTATAATTCACCCCTCCACTTT. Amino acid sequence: CASSHSSYNSPLHF.

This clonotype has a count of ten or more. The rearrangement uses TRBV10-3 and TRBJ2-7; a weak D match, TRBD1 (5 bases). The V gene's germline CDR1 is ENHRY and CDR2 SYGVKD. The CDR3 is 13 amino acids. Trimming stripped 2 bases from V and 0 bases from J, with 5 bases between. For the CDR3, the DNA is TGTGCCATCAGTGAGGACAGCTCCTACGAGCAGTACTTC. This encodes CAISEDSSYEQYF.

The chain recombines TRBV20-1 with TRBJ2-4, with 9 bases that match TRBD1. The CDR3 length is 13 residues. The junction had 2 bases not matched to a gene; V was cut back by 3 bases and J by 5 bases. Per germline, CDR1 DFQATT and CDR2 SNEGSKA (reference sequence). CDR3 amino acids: CSARDRGQNIQYF. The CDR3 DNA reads TGCAGTGCTAGGGACAGGGGACAAAACATTCAGTACTTC.

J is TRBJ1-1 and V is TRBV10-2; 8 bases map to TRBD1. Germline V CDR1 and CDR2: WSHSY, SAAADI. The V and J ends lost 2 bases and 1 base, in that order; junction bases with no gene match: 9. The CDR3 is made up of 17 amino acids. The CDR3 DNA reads TGCGCCAGCAGTGAGGGGTCGGCAGGGGGCTGGAACACTGAAGCTTTCTTT. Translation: CASSEGSAGGWNTEAFF.

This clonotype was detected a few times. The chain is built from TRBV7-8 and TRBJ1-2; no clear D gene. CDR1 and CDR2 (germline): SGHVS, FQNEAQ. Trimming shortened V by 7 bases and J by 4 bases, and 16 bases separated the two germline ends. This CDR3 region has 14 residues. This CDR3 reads CASTPYGVAYGYTF. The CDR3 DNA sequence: TGTGCCAGCACCCCCTATGGCGTAGCCTATGGCTACACCTTC.

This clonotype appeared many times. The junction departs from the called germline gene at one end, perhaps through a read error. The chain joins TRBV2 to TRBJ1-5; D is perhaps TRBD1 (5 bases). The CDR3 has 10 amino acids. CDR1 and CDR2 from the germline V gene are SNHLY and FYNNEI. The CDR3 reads CVSKGPSQHF. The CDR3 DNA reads TGTGTCAGCAAGGGACCGTCCCAGCATTTT.